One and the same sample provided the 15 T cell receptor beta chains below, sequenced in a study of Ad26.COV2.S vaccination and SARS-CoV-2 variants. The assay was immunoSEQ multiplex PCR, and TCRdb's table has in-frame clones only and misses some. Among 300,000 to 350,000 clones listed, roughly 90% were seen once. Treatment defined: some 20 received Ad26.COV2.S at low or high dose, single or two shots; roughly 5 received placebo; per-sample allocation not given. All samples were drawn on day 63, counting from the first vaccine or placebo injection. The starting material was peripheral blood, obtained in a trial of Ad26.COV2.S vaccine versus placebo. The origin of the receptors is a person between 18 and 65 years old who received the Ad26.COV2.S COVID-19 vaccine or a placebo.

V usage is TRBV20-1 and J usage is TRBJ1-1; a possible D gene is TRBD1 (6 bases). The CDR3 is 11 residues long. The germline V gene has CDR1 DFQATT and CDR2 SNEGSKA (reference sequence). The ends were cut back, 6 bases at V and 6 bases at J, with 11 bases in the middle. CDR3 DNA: TGCAGTGCCAAAGGGGGGGCTGAAGCTTTCTTT. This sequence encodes CSAKGGAEAFF.

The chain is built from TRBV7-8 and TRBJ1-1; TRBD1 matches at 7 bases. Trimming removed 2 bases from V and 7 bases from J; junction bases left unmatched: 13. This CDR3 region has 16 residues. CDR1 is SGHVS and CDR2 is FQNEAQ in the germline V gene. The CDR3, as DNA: TGTGCCAGCAGCTTACCCCGGGACAGCCGAGGGGTTGAAGCTTTCTTT. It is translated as CASSLPRDSRGVEAFF.

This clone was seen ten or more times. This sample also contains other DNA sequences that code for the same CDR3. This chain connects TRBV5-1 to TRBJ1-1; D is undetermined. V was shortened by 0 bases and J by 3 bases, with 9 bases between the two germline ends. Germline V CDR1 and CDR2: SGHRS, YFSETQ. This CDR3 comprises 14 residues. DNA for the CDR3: TGCGCCAGCAGCTTGGCCGGAGGGTACACTGAAGCTTTCTTT. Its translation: CASSLAGGYTEAFF.

The CDR3 spells CASSLETGEKLFF. CDR3 nucleotide sequence: TGTGCCAGCAGCTTAGAGACGGGTGAAAAACTGTTTTTT. The gene calls are TRBV7-6 and TRBJ1-4; D is unresolved. The V end lost 1 base, the J end lost 7 bases, and 7 bases lay between the germline ends. The germline V gene has CDR1 SGHVS and CDR2 FNYEAQ. The CDR3 is 13 residues long.

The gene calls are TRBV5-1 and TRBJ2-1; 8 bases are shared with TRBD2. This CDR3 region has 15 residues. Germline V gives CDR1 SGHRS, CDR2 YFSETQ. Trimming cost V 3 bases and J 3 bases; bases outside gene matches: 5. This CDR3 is CASSSSGGDYNEQFF. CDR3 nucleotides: TGCGCCAGCAGCTCAAGCGGGGGTGACTACAATGAGCAGTTCTTC.

CDR3 bases: TGTGCCAGCGAAGACAGGGCATTGAACTATGGCTACACCTTC. It translates to CASEDRALNYGYTF. V and J are TRBV6-5 and TRBJ1-2, with TRBD1 matching 7 bases. From germline, CDR1 is MNHEY and CDR2 SVGAGI. Germline trimming cut 8 bases from V and 2 bases from J; bases unmatched to any gene: 8. The CDR3 totals 14 residues.

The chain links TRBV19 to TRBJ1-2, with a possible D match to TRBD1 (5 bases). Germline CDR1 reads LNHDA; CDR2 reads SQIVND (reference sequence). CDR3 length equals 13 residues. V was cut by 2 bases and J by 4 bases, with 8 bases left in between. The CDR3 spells CASSIQGTYGYTF. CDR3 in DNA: TGTGCCAGTAGTATACAGGGAACCTATGGCTACACCTTC.

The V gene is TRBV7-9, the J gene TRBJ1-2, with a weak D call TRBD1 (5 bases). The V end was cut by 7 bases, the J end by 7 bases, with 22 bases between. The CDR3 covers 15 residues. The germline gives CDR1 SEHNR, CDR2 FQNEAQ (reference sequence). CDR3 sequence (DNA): TGTGCCAGCATCGGGGGTTTCGGCAGTGGGGCTGGCTACACCTTC. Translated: CASIGGFGSGAGYTF. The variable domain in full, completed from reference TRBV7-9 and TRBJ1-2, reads DTGVSQNPRHKITKRGQNVTFRCDPISEHNRLYWYRQTLGQGPEFLTYFQNEAQLEKSRLLSDRFSAERPKGSFSTLEIQRTEQGDSAMYLCASIGGFGSGAGYTFGSGTRLTVV.

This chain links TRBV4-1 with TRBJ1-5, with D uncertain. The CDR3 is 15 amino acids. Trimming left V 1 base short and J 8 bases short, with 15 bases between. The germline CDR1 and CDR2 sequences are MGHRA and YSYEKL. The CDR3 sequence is CASSQVSESLEPQHF. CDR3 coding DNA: TGCGCCAGCAGCCAAGTCTCGGAATCTTTGGAGCCCCAGCATTTT.

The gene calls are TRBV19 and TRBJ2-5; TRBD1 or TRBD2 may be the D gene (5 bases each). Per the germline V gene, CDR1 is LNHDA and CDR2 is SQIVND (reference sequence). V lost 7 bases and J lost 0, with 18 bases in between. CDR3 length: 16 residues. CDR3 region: CASKRGDVLYQETQYF. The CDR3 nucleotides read TGTGCCAGTAAGAGAGGGGACGTCTTGTACCAAGAGACCCAGTACTTC. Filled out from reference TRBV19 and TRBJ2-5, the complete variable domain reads DGGITQSPKYLFRKEGQNVTLSCEQNLNHDAMYWYRQDPGQGLRLIYYSQIVNDFQKGDIAEGYSVSREKKESFPLTVTSAQKNPTAFYLCASKRGDVLYQETQYFGPGTRLLVL.

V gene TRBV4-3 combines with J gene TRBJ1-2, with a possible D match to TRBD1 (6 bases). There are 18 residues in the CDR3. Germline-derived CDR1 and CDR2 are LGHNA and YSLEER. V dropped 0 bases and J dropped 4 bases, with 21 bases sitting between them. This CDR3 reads CASSQERAGEMGTYGYTF. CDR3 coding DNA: TGCGCCAGCAGCCAAGAGAGGGCAGGGGAGATGGGGACCTATGGCTACACCTTC.

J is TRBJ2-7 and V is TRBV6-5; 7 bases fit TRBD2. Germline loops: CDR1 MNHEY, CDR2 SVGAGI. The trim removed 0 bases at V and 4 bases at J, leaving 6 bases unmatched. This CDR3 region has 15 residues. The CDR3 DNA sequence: TGTGCCAGCAGTTACTCGGGGGGGAACCCTTACGAGCAGTACGTC. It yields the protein CASSYSGGNPYEQYV.

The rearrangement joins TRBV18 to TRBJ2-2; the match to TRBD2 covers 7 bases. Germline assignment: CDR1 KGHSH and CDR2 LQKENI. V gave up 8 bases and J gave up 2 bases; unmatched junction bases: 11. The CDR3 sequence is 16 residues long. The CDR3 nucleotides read TGTGCCAGCGGGTCCGAGCTAGCGGTTAACACCGGGGAGCTGTTTTTT. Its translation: CASGSELAVNTGELFF.

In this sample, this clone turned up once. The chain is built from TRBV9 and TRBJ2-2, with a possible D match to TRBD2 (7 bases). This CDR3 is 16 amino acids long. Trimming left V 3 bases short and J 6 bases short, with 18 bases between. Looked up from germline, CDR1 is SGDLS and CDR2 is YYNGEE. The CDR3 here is CASSARQAAGAGELFF. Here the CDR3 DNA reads TGTGCCAGCAGCGCCCGACAGGCGGCGGGGGCCGGGGAGCTGTTTTTT.

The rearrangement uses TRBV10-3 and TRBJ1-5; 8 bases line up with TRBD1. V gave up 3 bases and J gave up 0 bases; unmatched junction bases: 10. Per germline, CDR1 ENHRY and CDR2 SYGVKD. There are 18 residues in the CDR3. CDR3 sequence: CAISDPRTGSGSNQPQHF. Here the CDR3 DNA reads TGTGCCATCAGTGATCCCCGGACAGGGAGCGGTAGCAATCAGCCCCAGCATTTT.